This note documents a single TCR beta chain sequence. This clone is a singleton in its sample. Its antigen has not been determined. No qualities accompany the bases; no much larger clone lies one base away. According to the germline V gene, CDR1 reads SGDLS and CDR2 reads YYNGEE. Taken from cysteine to phenylalanine, the CDR3 has 15 residues. Kept here is only the CDR3 DNA, which spans 45 bases and is read in frame from base 1. Relative to germline, V is missing 4 bases and J is missing 6 bases, with 10 bases of the junction outside any gene match. The sample is drawn from a study of siplizumab effects on memory and regulatory T cells (dated 2019 in TCRdb). With respect to the entire study: The study examined how the anti-CD2 antibody siplizumab affects alloreactive T-cell subsets in allogeneic mixed lymphocyte reactions built from human PBMCs. What the study reported, not specific to this receptor: Siplizumab significantly reduced the cumulative frequency of alloreactive sequences traceable to unstimulated CD4+ memory T cells. Among mappable alloreactive CD4+ clones, an average Treg-derived fraction of about 69% was observed with siplizumab, compared with 26.9% in control reactions. Greater diversity appeared to be present in unstimulated naive T cells than in memory T cells, and a substantial contribution to the alloresponse seemed to be made by naive cells. Because sequences below about 10^-5 frequency were poorly captured, only a minor fraction of alloreactive clones could be mapped to unstimulated subsets. About 80-97% of proliferating CD4+ or CD8+ clones could not be given a naive or memory phenotype. Whether proliferating Tregs from siplizumab cultures were suppressive was not functionally confirmed.

Library preparation employed the immunoSEQ multiplex PCR assay. Some 1.1 x 10^5 TCR templates per sample were assayed by the deep sequencing platform. Genomic DNA extracted from sorted T cells was used for TCRbeta CDR3 sequencing. As for the original processing: The R programming language was used for the clonal analysis of the TCRbeta CDR3 data. Unstimulated samples were compared with post-reaction CFSE-low samples to define alloreactive CD4+ and CD8+ clones. By matching sequences to the repertoires of sorted unstimulated Treg and non-Treg cells, each alloreactive CD4+ clone was assigned a regulatory or non-regulatory origin. The table comes from immuneACCESS by way of TCRdb, which keeps in-frame sequences with V and J called. Part of the clones is missing from these tables; in studies checked, under half for an unresolved V gene and the rest for unknown reasons. That table supplies the V and J calls and clone size; D and trimming were determined from the DNA. This sample has some 120,000 clones in its table, and around 95% of those were observed once. The ten most abundant clones make up about 0.16% of the sample.

Sorted unstimulated T cells and proliferating T cells recovered from mixed lymphocyte reactions were subjected to TCRbeta CDR3 sequencing. Fresh whole blood from 9 to 11 HLA-typed healthy donors was used as the source from which PBMCs were isolated. Unstimulated CD4+ non-regulatory T cells were FACS-sorted to map the origin of alloreactive clones. Sequenced: non-Treg CD4+ T cells sorted from blood. The cell subset or site label here, explained by the study, means: FACS-sorted unstimulated CD4+ non-regulatory T cells. The sequence came from a human donor in good health. The chain couples TRBV9 to TRBJ2-3, and 8 junctional nucleotides match TRBD2. For the CDR3, the sequence is CASSTRGGPADTQYF. The DNA is as follows: TGTGCCAGCAGCACCCGGGGGGGGCCTGCGGATACGCAGTATTTT. When the CDR3 is completed using the reference TRBV9 and TRBJ2-3 genes on either side, the full variable domain is DSGVTQTPKHLITATGQRVTLRCSPRSGDLSVYWYQQSLDQGLQFLIQYYNGEERAKGNILERFSAQQFPDLHSELNLSSLELGDSALYFCASSTRGGPADTQYFGPGTRLTVL.